The 18 T cell receptor beta chains in this list originate from one sample, sequenced in a study of PD-1 blockade in mismatch repair-deficient tumors. The table came from immunoSEQ multiplex PCR; TCRdb's copy has only in-frame clones and leaves some out. The sample shows roughly 110,000 clones, about 80% of them seen only once. Sequenced here: peripheral blood, sampled 60 weeks after starting pembrolizumab. The receptors shown here come from an adult with mismatch repair-deficient cancer.

The V and J genes are TRBV5-1 and TRBJ2-1, with TRBD2 matching 8 bases. The V segment lost 7 bases and the J segment 0 bases; nucleotides outside the gene matches: 9. CDR3 size: 16 residues. Germline V gives CDR1 SGHRS, CDR2 YFSETQ. The CDR3 is CASRGVAGSSYNEQFF. The CDR3 DNA sequence: TGCGCCAGCCGGGGGGTAGCGGGGAGCTCCTACAATGAGCAGTTCTTC.

This clone was found a few times. The chain combines TRBV27 with TRBJ1-1; D is ambiguous. This CDR3 spans 11 amino acids. The germline V gene has CDR1 MNHEY and CDR2 SMNVEV (reference sequence). Trimming stripped 6 bases from V and 4 bases from J, with 6 bases between. The CDR3 bases are TGTGCCAGCAGGATGGGCACTGAAGCTTTCTTT. As protein: CASRMGTEAFF.

The chain joins TRBV19 to TRBJ2-1, with 8 bases that match TRBD1. CDR1 and CDR2 from the germline V gene are LNHDA and SQIVND (reference sequence). The CDR3 is 14 amino acids. The V gene end was trimmed by 6 bases and the J gene end by 3 bases; junction bases not matched to a gene: 4. The chain's CDR3 is CASRETGDYNEQFF. For the CDR3, the DNA is TGTGCCAGTAGAGAGACAGGGGACTACAATGAGCAGTTCTTC.

The chain combines TRBV5-6 with TRBJ1-1, with D maybe TRBD1 (6 bases). Germline V gene lookup returns CDR1 SGHDT and CDR2 YYEEEE. V gave up 4 bases and J gave up 0 bases, with 10 bases separating them. The CDR3 loop spans 14 amino acids. The CDR3 here is CASSHRDLNTEAFF. Here the CDR3 DNA reads TGTGCCAGCAGCCACAGGGACTTGAACACTGAAGCTTTCTTT.

V gene TRBV6-6 combines with J gene TRBJ2-2, with a weak D call TRBD1 (6 bases). V was clipped by 5 bases and J by 7 bases, with 14 bases between them. Germline CDR1 reads MNHNY; CDR2 reads SVGAGI (reference sequence). The CDR3 is made up of 14 amino acids. DNA for the CDR3: TGTGCCAGCAGTGATACGGGACACAGCGGGGAGCTGTTTTTT. As protein: CASSDTGHSGELFF.

The rearrangement joins TRBV9 to TRBJ2-7; 8 positions agree with TRBD2. Germline values: CDR1 SGDLS, CDR2 YYNGEE. Trimming took 4 bases from V and 1 from J; bases not matched to a gene: 4. The CDR3 spans 14 residues. For the CDR3, the DNA is TGTGCCAGCAGCCAGACTAGCGTGTCCTACGAGCAGTACTTC. Translation gives CASSQTSVSYEQYF.

The chain carries TRBV30 and TRBJ1-1, with 7 bases matching TRBD1. Unmatched junction bases numbered 9, after V lost 4 bases and J lost 1 base. Germline V lookup: CDR1 GTSNPN, CDR2 SVGIG (reference sequence). The CDR3 is made up of 15 amino acids. In DNA form, the CDR3 reads TGTGCCTGGATGGGCAGGGGGGGAGGGAACACTGAAGCTTTCTTT. Translated: CAWMGRGGGNTEAFF.

The chain uses TRBV29-1 and TRBJ1-1; no firm D call. The V gene lost 4 bases and the J gene lost 5 bases, with 11 bases spanning the gap. The CDR3 has 12 amino acids. Germline V CDR1 and CDR2: SQVTM, ANQGSEA. CDR3 coding DNA: TGCAGCGTTGGCCTTATTGGGACTGAAGCTTTCTTT. Translation gives CSVGLIGTEAFF.

The chain has TRBV20-1 and TRBJ2-6; D unresolved. Trimming removed 6 bases from V and 4 bases from J, with 4 bases in between. Germline V gene lookup returns CDR1 DFQATT and CDR2 SNEGSKA (reference sequence). This CDR3 comprises 11 residues. The CDR3 region is CSAAGANVLTF. In nucleotides, the CDR3 is TGCAGTGCCGCCGGGGCCAACGTCCTGACTTTC.

This chain connects TRBV6-5 to TRBJ1-2; TRBD1 might be the D (6 bases). Trimming removed 10 bases at V and 2 bases at J, with 17 bases between. Germline assignment: CDR1 MNHEY and CDR2 SVGAGI. This CDR3 comprises 14 residues. CDR3 protein: CATGRTGWNYGYTF. As DNA, the CDR3 is TGTGCCACCGGTCGTACAGGGTGGAACTATGGCTACACCTTC.

The chain recombines TRBV5-1 with TRBJ2-1; tentatively, D is TRBD1 (6 bases). The CDR3 is 15 residues long. Germline CDR1 SGHRS, CDR2 YFSETQ. Trimming shortened V by 2 bases and J by 6 bases, and 15 bases separated the two germline ends. The CDR3 DNA is TGCGCCAGCAGCTTTACCGCAGGGGAAGGCAATGAGCAGTTCTTC. It is translated as CASSFTAGEGNEQFF.

This clone was seen once. CDR3 sequence (DNA): TGTGCCAGTAGTATAGGAGCTAGCTCCTACGAGCAGTACTTC. It yields the protein CASSIGASSYEQYF. The V call is TRBV19, the J call TRBJ2-7; no clear D gene. Germline-derived CDR1 and CDR2 are LNHDA and SQIVND (reference sequence). The CDR3 is 14 residues long. V was trimmed by 1 base and J by 0 bases, leaving 7 bases between them.

The V gene is TRBV5-1, the J gene TRBJ1-2, with D tentatively TRBD1 (5 bases). V was pared by 4 bases and J by 1 base, with 14 bases between. The CDR3 contains 15 residues. Germline CDR1 SGHRS, CDR2 YFSETQ. This chain's CDR3 is CASSPLSGDNYGYTF. The CDR3, as DNA: TGCGCCAGCAGCCCCCTCTCGGGGGATAACTATGGCTACACCTTC.

This chain links TRBV6-6 with TRBJ2-4; D uncertain. The germline V gene has CDR1 MNHNY and CDR2 SVGAGI (reference sequence). The CDR3 has 16 residues. V lost 6 bases to trimming and J lost 0 bases, with 15 bases between them. CDR3 in DNA: TGTGCCAGCAGCCACCCAGAGATTGTAGCCAAAAACATTCAGTACTTC. Protein: CASSHPEIVAKNIQYF.

The chain links TRBV29-1 to TRBJ1-1; D is unclear. CDR1 SQVTM and CDR2 ANQGSEA come from the germline V gene. The V and J ends lost 0 bases and 4 bases respectively, with 6 bases between them. The CDR3 consists of 12 residues. The CDR3: CSVEDVATEAFF. The CDR3, as DNA: TGCAGCGTTGAAGATGTGGCCACTGAAGCTTTCTTT. Drawing the rest from reference TRBV29-1 and TRBJ1-1, the complete variable domain is SAVISQKPSRDICQRGTSLTIQCQVDSQVTMMFWYRQQPGQSLTLIATANQGSEATYESGFVIDKFPISRPNLTFSTLTVSNMSPEDSSIYLCSVEDVATEAFFGQGTRLTVV.

V and J are TRBV7-2 and TRBJ1-1, with D uncertain. Germline loops: CDR1 SGHTA, CDR2 FQGNSA. The CDR3 consists of 14 residues. Trimming took off 7 bases at V and 7 bases at J, with 19 bases between the two ends. The DNA for the CDR3 is TGTGCCAGCACCCATCTCGGCTTTGGGGTTGAAGCTTTCTTT. The encoded protein is CASTHLGFGVEAFF.

The rearrangement links TRBV11-2 to TRBJ1-2, with D maybe TRBD1 (6 bases). V lost 0 bases to trimming and J lost 8 bases, with 16 bases between them. The CDR3 runs 15 residues. Per germline, CDR1 SGHAT and CDR2 FQNNGV. The CDR3 sequence is CASSLEPGAPRGYTF. The CDR3 nucleotides are TGTGCCAGCAGCTTAGAACCAGGGGCGCCGAGGGGCTACACCTTC.

CDR3 region: CASSFDVGEQYF. The CDR3 nucleotides are TGTGCCAGCAGCTTCGATGTAGGTGAGCAGTACTTC. The chain links TRBV5-5 to TRBJ2-7; D is unresolved. Between the trimmed V and J ends, which lost 2 bases and 7 bases, there was a span of 10 bases. This CDR3 contains 12 residues. Germline lookup yields CDR1 SGHKS and CDR2 YYEKEE (reference sequence).